Below are 21 T cell receptor beta chains sequenced from a single sample in a study of tumor-infiltrating lymphocytes in localized non-small cell lung cancer. Clones were read by immunoSEQ multiplex PCR, and TCRdb kept only the in-frame ones, dropping some. There are approximately 12,000 clones in the sample; roughly 76% occur only once, and roughly a sixth lies in the top ten. The specimen was uninvolved lung tissue not adjacent to the tumor. These receptors were taken from a human donor with non-small cell lung cancer.

The chain has TRBV7-3 and TRBJ2-2, with 7 bases aligning to TRBD1. Germline values: CDR1 SGHTA, CDR2 FQGTGA. Losses at the gene ends were 4 bases for V and 2 bases for J; bases not matched to a gene: 10. The CDR3 is made up of 17 amino acids. The CDR3: CASSSPGGFANTGELFF. CDR3 DNA: TGTGCCAGCAGCTCCCCAGGGGGATTCGCAAACACCGGGGAGCTGTTTTTT.

The gene calls are TRBV7-2 and TRBJ2-2; D not resolved. This CDR3 has 12 amino acids. V lost 5 bases and J 7 bases, leaving 8 bases between the germline ends. Germline CDR1 SGHTA, CDR2 FQGNSA. This CDR3 reads CASSPFYGELFF. The CDR3 DNA is TGTGCCAGCAGCCCCTTTTACGGGGAGCTGTTTTTT.

The V call is TRBV30, the J call TRBJ2-1, with D possibly being TRBD2 (5 bases). This CDR3 has 13 amino acids. The V end was cut by 7 bases, the J end by 1 base, with 11 bases between. The germline V gene has CDR1 GTSNPN and CDR2 SVGIG (reference sequence). In nucleotides, the CDR3 is TGTGCCTTCCTACGGGGTTCCTACAATGAGCAGTTCTTC. It yields the protein CAFLRGSYNEQFF.

This rearrangement joins TRBV7-6 to TRBJ2-7; unclear D gene. This CDR3 has 13 amino acids. V was cut by 1 base and J by 3 bases, with 7 bases left in between. Per the germline V gene, CDR1 is SGHVS and CDR2 is FNYEAQ. The CDR3 spells CASSLEGYYEQYF. CDR3 bases: TGTGCCAGCAGCTTAGAGGGCTACTACGAGCAGTACTTC.

This clone has a handful of counts. This rearrangement joins TRBV4-1 to TRBJ1-5; no definite D call. This CDR3 is 17 amino acids long. The V gene lost 0 bases and the J gene lost 0 bases, with 12 bases spanning the gap. Germline CDR1 MGHRA, CDR2 YSYEKL. The CDR3 sequence: CASSQDRTTYSNQPQHF. The CDR3 nucleotides read TGCGCCAGCAGCCAAGATCGAACAACTTATAGCAATCAGCCCCAGCATTTT.

This clone appeared a few times. The V and J genes are TRBV5-1 and TRBJ2-3; D uncertain. This CDR3 is built from 12 residues. V shed 1 base and J shed 5 bases, with 5 bases lying between them. Germline-derived CDR1 and CDR2 are SGHRS and YFSETQ. CDR3 coding DNA: TGCGCCAGCAGCTTGTTAGAAGATACGCAGTATTTT. It codes for CASSLLEDTQYF.

V gene TRBV5-4 combines with J gene TRBJ1-2, with TRBD1 matching 7 bases. The CDR3 contains 12 residues. From germline, CDR1 is SGHNT and CDR2 YYREEE (reference sequence). Trimming at V came to 4 bases and at J to 8 bases, leaving 5 bases not matched to a gene. The CDR3 nucleotides are TGTGCCAGCAGCCGGGACAGATCCGGCTACACCTTC. This gives the protein CASSRDRSGYTF.

This clone has just a few counts. This chain links TRBV28 with TRBJ1-1; D is ambiguous. V was trimmed by 2 bases and J by 8 bases, leaving 9 bases between them. The CDR3 is 12 residues long. CDR1 and CDR2 (germline): MDHEN, SYDVKM. CDR3 DNA sequence: TGTGCCAGCAGTTTAAGTACTACGGAAGCTTTCTTT. Translation gives CASSLSTTEAFF.

The chain links TRBV9 to TRBJ2-1; 7 bases fit TRBD1. Germline CDR1 is SGDLS and CDR2 is YYNGEE. V gave up 2 bases and J gave up 6 bases; unmatched junction bases: 2. This CDR3 has 13 residues. The CDR3 DNA sequence: TGTGCCAGCAGCGTTACAGGGGCCAATGAGCAGTTCTTC. Its protein is CASSVTGANEQFF.

This clone was recorded a few times. Here the CDR3 reads CASSFLRQQYF. CDR3 nucleotide sequence: TGTGCCAGCAGCTTTCTGAGACAGCAGTATTTT. This chain uses TRBV7-2 with TRBJ2-3, with no clear D. This CDR3 is 11 amino acids long. Germline CDR1 reads SGHTA; CDR2 reads FQGNSA. Trimming removed 3 bases from V and 11 bases from J, with 9 bases in between.

The rearrangement uses TRBV25-1 and TRBJ2-5; 8 bases map to TRBD1. Per germline, CDR1 MGHDK and CDR2 SYGVNS. The CDR3 runs to 17 residues. Trimming removed 2 bases from V and 0 bases from J; junction bases left unmatched: 8. CDR3 in amino acids: CASSEILQGAHQETQYF. CDR3 in DNA: TGTGCCAGCAGTGAAATCCTGCAGGGGGCCCACCAAGAGACCCAGTACTTC.

The V and J genes are TRBV14 and TRBJ1-1; D is unresolved. Trimming left V 10 bases short and J 4 bases short, with 13 bases between. CDR1 SGHDN and CDR2 FVKESK come from the germline V gene. The CDR3 extends over 12 amino acids. DNA for the CDR3: TGTGCCACCTCCGCGAGATTCACTGAAGCTTTCTTT. It yields the protein CATSARFTEAFF.

The V gene is TRBV7-9, the J gene TRBJ2-1; no definite D call. CDR3 size: 13 residues. The germline V and J ends were trimmed by 5 bases and 6 bases, with 11 bases remaining between them. Germline CDR1 is SEHNR and CDR2 is FQNEAQ (reference sequence). In DNA, the CDR3 is TGTGCCAGCAGCCCGACCTATGGCAATGAGCAGTTCTTC. Amino acid sequence: CASSPTYGNEQFF.

The chain carries TRBV5-4 and TRBJ1-5; D is perhaps TRBD1 (6 bases). Trimming shortened V by 4 bases and J by 6 bases, and 11 bases separated the two germline ends. This CDR3 contains 13 residues. The germline CDR1 and CDR2 sequences are SGHNT and YYREEE (reference sequence). CDR3 protein: CASSLEGGQPQHF. CDR3 DNA: TGTGCCAGCAGCCTCGAAGGGGGTCAGCCCCAGCATTTT.

In its sample, this clone is medium-sized. V and J are TRBV10-1 and TRBJ2-3, with 11 bases that match TRBD2. J lost 12 bases, V lost 5 bases, and 16 bases had no gene match. Per germline, CDR1 WNHNN and CDR2 SYGVQD (reference sequence). This CDR3 comprises 16 residues. CDR3 in amino acids: CASSPGTSGTWGIQYF. CDR3 sequence (DNA): TGCGCCAGCAGTCCCGGGACTAGCGGCACATGGGGGATACAGTATTTT.

The chain links TRBV29-1 to TRBJ2-3, with D maybe TRBD2 (7 bases). Deletions cut 0 bases from V and 0 bases from J, with 13 bases between. The CDR3 spans 16 residues. Germline V gene sequence: CDR1 SQVTM, CDR2 ANQGSEA. As DNA, the CDR3 is TGCAGCGTTGAAGATCTTACGGGGGGCAGCACAGATACGCAGTATTTT. Its translation is CSVEDLTGGSTDTQYF.

The chain combines TRBV15 with TRBJ1-1, with D hard to call. In germline, CDR1 is LNHNV, CDR2 YYDKDF (reference sequence). Trimming took 2 bases from V and 6 from J, leaving 13 bases between them. The CDR3 runs to 14 residues. The CDR3 region is CATSRQALVSEAFF. The CDR3 DNA reads TGTGCCACCAGCAGACAGGCGTTAGTCTCTGAAGCTTTCTTT.

For the CDR3, the DNA is TGTGCCGGGCGGGGGGAGGAAAATGAGCAGTTCTTC. Encoded protein: CAGRGEENEQFF. The genes are TRBV7-8 and TRBJ2-1; 8 bases are a match to TRBD2. The germline V gene encodes CDR1 SGHVS and CDR2 FQNEAQ. V lost 11 bases and J lost 7; bases outside the gene matches: 7. CDR3 length: 12 amino acids.

The V call is TRBV6-5, the J call TRBJ1-5; TRBD1 might be the D (5 bases). This CDR3 is built from 15 residues. Germline lookup yields CDR1 MNHEY and CDR2 SVGAGI. V dropped 6 bases and J dropped 4 bases, with 16 bases sitting between them. The CDR3 region has the DNA TGTGCCAGCAGGGCGAGGGGCCATGGAAATCAGCCCCAGCATTTT. It specifies CASRARGHGNQPQHF.

The rearrangement joins TRBV7-2 to TRBJ1-3; D unresolved. CDR3 length: 16 residues. Germline assignment: CDR1 SGHTA and CDR2 FQGNSA. V was shortened by 1 base and J by 3 bases, with 13 bases between the two germline ends. In DNA form, the CDR3 reads TGTGCCAGCAGCTTAGAGGGCCGGCGATTTGGAAACACCATATATTTT. This codes for CASSLEGRRFGNTIYF. The whole variable domain, filled in from reference TRBV7-2 and TRBJ1-3, reads GAGVSQSPSNKVTEKGKDVELRCDPISGHTALYWYRQSLGQGLEFLIYFQGNSAPDKSGLPSDRFSAERTGGSVSTLTIQRTQQEDSAVYLCASSLEGRRFGNTIYFGEGSWLTVV.

This clone was found a few times. The chain employs TRBV14 and TRBJ1-1; D remains ambiguous. This CDR3 contains 14 residues. Trimming left V 4 bases short and J 4 bases short, with 13 bases between. In germline, CDR1 is SGHDN, CDR2 FVKESK. In nucleotides, the CDR3 is TGTGCCAGCAGCCCGAGTGGGGTGGGCACTGAAGCTTTCTTT. This translates into CASSPSGVGTEAFF.